These T cell receptor beta chains were read from a single sample in a study of regulatory T cells in long-lasting Graves disease. TCRdb reprocessed the multiplex PCR reads via MiXCR and lists one record per CDR3 protein. The repertoire holds about 430,000 distinct CDR3 sequences, with 14% to 15% as singletons. This same sample was also part of a study on T cells in Graves' hyperthyroidism and ophthalmopathy.

Sequenced here: peripheral blood mononuclear cells (PBMCs), sampled at new diagnosis, from a patient treated with antithyroid drugs. Receptors were obtained from a woman in her thirties or forties with Graves disease. Both conserved end residues are part of each CDR3. A D gene is named only where the DNA matches it firmly. Only part of the rows carry a size: once, few, many, or a class if the clone is expanded.

TRBJ1-2 TRBV2 - many TGTGCCAGCAGTGAAATGCTAGGGGGGGACTATGGCTACACCTTC CASSEMLGGDYGYTF
TRBJ1-1 TRBV7-8 - - TGTGCCAGCAGCCCTATTGGGAGCACAGAGGAAGCTTTCTTT CASSPIGSTEEAFF
TRBJ2-7 TRBV14 TRBD2 - TGTGCCAGCAGCCGCGGGACTAGCAGAGAGGGCACCTACGAGCAGTACTTC CASSRGTSREGTYEQYF
TRBJ2-1 TRBV28 - many TGTGCCAGCAGTTTACCCGTCTCCTACAATGAGCAGTTCTTC CASSLPVSYNEQFF
TRBJ2-2 TRBV19 - few TGTGCCAGTAGTACTTGGCGTCTTGGACGGAACACCGGGGAGCTGTTTTTT CASSTWRLGRNTGELFF
TRBJ2-7 TRBV20-1 - few TGCAGTGCTAGGGGCAGGGGAAGACACGAGCAGTACTTC CSARGRGRHEQYF
TRBJ2-7 TRBV3-1 TRBD2 - TGTGCCAGCAGCCCGGGACTAGCGGAACAGTACTTC CASSPGLAEQYF
TRBJ2-2 TRBV5-6 - many TGTGCCAGCAGCTCATTACTAGTAGGCGGCGCGAACACCGGGGAGCTGTTTTTT CASSSLLVGGANTGELFF
TRBJ2-6 TRBV12-3/TRBV12-4 - few TGTGCCAGCAGAACAAACCCATTAGCTACCGGGGCCAACGTCCTGACTTTC CASRTNPLATGANVLTF
TRBJ2-1 TRBV28 TRBD1 - TGTGCCAGCAGCCCACGAACGAGGACAGGGGGTTTGTTTGGCAATGAGCAGTTCTTC CASSPRTRTGGLFGNEQFF
TRBJ2-1 TRBV11-3 TRBD1 many TGTGCCAGCAGCTTTGGGACAGGGATGAATGAGCAGTTCTTC CASSFGTGMNEQFF
TRBJ2-1 TRBV6-2/TRBV6-3 - - TGTGCCAGCAGTAGTCTTGGCAATGAGCAGTTCTTC CASSSLGNEQFF
TRBJ1-5 TRBV19 TRBD1 - TGTGCCAGTAGTACCGGGACAGGGTATCAGCCCCAGCATTTT CASSTGTGYQPQHF
TRBJ1-2 TRBV2 TRBD1 many TGTGCCAGCAGCTCGACAGGGGAAGATGGCTACACCTTC CASSSTGEDGYTF
TRBJ1-4 TRBV28 - many TGTGCCAGCAGTTTGTCGGGCTTTCTTAATGAAAAACTGTTTTTT CASSLSGFLNEKLFF
TRBJ2-5 TRBV2 TRBD2 - TGTGCCAGCAAGAGGAGGGAGGGGCAAGAGACCCAGTACTTC CASKRREGQETQYF
TRBJ1-6 TRBV11-2 - many TGTGCCAGCAGCTTAGGCCCAGGGAAAGGGGTTGGCTCACCCCTCCACTTT CASSLGPGKGVGSPLHF
TRBJ2-3 TRBV29-1 - - TGCAGCGTTGATGGCGGGGCTAACACAGATACGCAGTATTTT CSVDGGANTDTQYF
TRBJ1-6 TRBV28 - many TGTGCCAGCAGCCCCGCTAATAATTCACCCCTCCACTTT CASSPANNSPLHF
TRBJ1-6 TRBV28 - many TGTGCCAGCAACTCAATCTATAATTCACCCCTCCACTTT CASNSIYNSPLHF
TRBJ2-5 TRBV6-9 - many TGTGCCAGCAGTTACGGGACCCTAGGGCCAGAGACCCAGTACTTC CASSYGTLGPETQYF
TRBJ1-5 TRBV10-3 - many TGTGCCATCAGTGAGTCGGACAGAGTCTATAGCAATCAGCCCCAGCATTTT CAISESDRVYSNQPQHF
TRBJ2-3 TRBV11-2 - few TGTGCCAGCAGCTTAGGGGCGTATTCCAGCACAGATACGCAGTATTTT CASSLGAYSSTDTQYF
TRBJ2-7 TRBV7-2 - many TGTGCCAGCAGCTTAAGACGGAGTTACGAGCAGTACTTC CASSLRRSYEQYF
TRBJ1-5 TRBV18 - many TGTGCCAGCTCACCCCCGAATCAGCCCCAGCATTTT CASSPPNQPQHF
TRBJ1-3 TRBV20-1 TRBD1 - TGCAGTGCTAGACTCCGGGACAGGGGGTTTCCCTCTGGAAACACCATATATTTT CSARLRDRGFPSGNTIYF
TRBJ1-1 TRBV5-6 - few TGTGCCAGCAGCCTTATAGGACAGACTGAAGCTTTCTTT CASSLIGQTEAFF
TRBJ1-1 TRBV29-1 - - TGCAGCGTTGAGGAGGGGGGGACTGAAGCTTTCTTT CSVEEGGTEAFF
TRBJ1-3 TRBV20-1 - - TGCAGTGCTGGGGGTCCTGAAAACACCATATATTTT CSAGGPENTIYF
TRBJ2-2 TRBV30 - - TGTGCCTGGAGTGTAGGGGGTGGGAGAACCGGGGAGCTGTTTTTT CAWSVGGGRTGELFF
TRBJ2-3 TRBV10-3 TRBD2 many TGTGCCATCAGCCCAACTAGCGGGAGCGAGGGAGATACGCAGTATTTT CAISPTSGSEGDTQYF
TRBJ2-5 TRBV3-1 TRBD1 many TGTGCCAGCAGCCTCACCCCCTCGTTGGACAGGTACCAAGAGACCCAGTACTTC CASSLTPSLDRYQETQYF
TRBJ2-7 TRBV28 - - TGTGCCAGCGGCCTCCCCCTCTACGAGCAGTACTTC CASGLPLYEQYF
TRBJ1-4 TRBV11-2 TRBD1 many TGTGCCAGCAGCTTTTCAGGGGGGATGGCTAATGAAAAACTGTTTTTT CASSFSGGMANEKLFF
TRBJ1-2 TRBV6-2/TRBV6-3 - few TGTGCCACCCAGGTGGGGGGTTCTAACTATGGCTACACCTTC CATQVGGSNYGYTF